Below are 11 T cell receptor beta chains sequenced from a single sample in a study of spatial heterogeneity in lung cancer. MiXCR, applied by TCRdb to the 5' RACE reads, yields one record per CDR3 protein. Of about 120,000 distinct CDR3 sequences in the sample, approximately 12% were seen once. Time point indicated: blood at routine non-recurrence follow-up after resection. Sequencing was performed on whole RNA extracted from tumor and nontumor lung tissue, or from frozen PBMC, and the material was left unsorted. The material sequenced was PBMCs, taken at follow-up. The receptors stem from a male donor with early-stage non-small cell lung cancer.

The chain joins TRBV3-1 to TRBJ2-2; 7 positions agree with TRBD2. CDR3 size: 14 residues. CDR1 is LGHDT and CDR2 is YNNKEL in the germline V gene (reference sequence). J was trimmed by 6 bases and V by 1 base; bases with no gene match: 2. The CDR3 DNA is TGTGCCAGCAGCCAAGGACTAGCCGCCGGGGAGCTGTTTTTT. Its translation: CASSQGLAAGELFF.

V gene TRBV19 combines with J gene TRBJ2-3; no reliable D call. The CDR3 consists of 15 residues. Germline V gene data show CDR1 as LNHDA and CDR2 as SQIVND (reference sequence). Trimming took 5 bases from V and 1 from J, leaving 13 bases between them. CDR3 amino acids: CASSPGLPGTDTQYF. In DNA form, the CDR3 reads TGTGCCAGTAGTCCCGGGCTTCCTGGCACAGATACGCAGTATTTT.

This clonotype was detected many times. The chain uses TRBV24-1 and TRBJ2-3; D is unclear. Germline V lookup: CDR1 KGHDR, CDR2 SFDVKD. The CDR3 totals 14 residues. Trimming removed 4 bases from V and 4 bases from J, with 11 bases in between. The CDR3 region is CATSDSTVPDTQYF. DNA of the CDR3: TGTGCCACCAGTGACTCAACCGTTCCAGATACGCAGTATTTT.

This clonotype was recorded at least ten times. V and J are TRBV10-2 and TRBJ1-6; maybe TRBD1 (5 bases). The CDR3 consists of 14 residues. V was trimmed by 6 bases and J by 10 bases, leaving 16 bases between them. Per germline, CDR1 WSHSY and CDR2 SAAADI. This CDR3 is CASRVGEYWSPLHF. Written as DNA, the CDR3 is TGCGCCAGCAGGGTGGGGGAGTATTGGTCACCCCTCCACTTT.

The chain uses TRBV25-1 and TRBJ1-3, with 7 positions matching TRBD1. V lost 4 bases to trimming and J lost 3 bases; unmatched junction nucleotides: 3. Germline V gene sequence: CDR1 MGHDK, CDR2 SYGVNS. The length of the CDR3 is 14 residues. The CDR3 DNA sequence: TGTGCCAGCAGTGGGACAGGCCTTGGAAACACCATATATTTT. Encoded protein: CASSGTGLGNTIYF. The full variable domain, with the rest looked up from reference TRBV25-1 and TRBJ1-3, is EADIYQTPRYLVIGTGKKITLECSQTMGHDKMYWYQQDPGMELHLIHYSYGVNSTEKGDLSSESTVSRIRTEHFPLTLESARPSHTSQYLCASSGTGLGNTIYFGEGSWLTVV.

In its sample, this clonotype was seen many times. The chain has TRBV5-1 and TRBJ2-5; no reliable D call. V was pared by 6 bases and J by 0 bases, with 12 bases between. Looked up from germline, CDR1 is SGHRS and CDR2 is YFSETQ. CDR3 size: 14 residues. The DNA for the CDR3 is TGCGCCAGCAACGATGACTCGTACCAAGAGACCCAGTACTTC. Its protein product is CASNDDSYQETQYF.

V and J are TRBV2 and TRBJ1-6, with TRBD1 matching 12 bases. V gave up 3 bases and J gave up 9 bases; unmatched junction bases: 0. The CDR3 extends over 14 amino acids. Per the germline V gene, CDR1 is SNHLY and CDR2 is FYNNEI. The CDR3 bases are TGTGCCAGCAGTGAGGGACAGGGGGCTTCACCCCTCCACTTT. Encoded protein: CASSEGQGASPLHF.

The chain couples TRBV5-4 to TRBJ2-6, with unresolved D. Germline V gene lookup returns CDR1 SGHNT and CDR2 YYREEE (reference sequence). The V end was cut by 0 bases, the J end by 0 bases, with 7 bases between. The CDR3 is made up of 16 amino acids. The CDR3 nucleotides read TGTGCCAGCAGCTTGGGCAGCCTCTCTGGGGCCAACGTCCTGACTTTC. Translation gives CASSLGSLSGANVLTF. The whole variable domain, filled in from reference TRBV5-4 and TRBJ2-6, reads ETGVTQSPTHLIKTRGQQVTLRCSSQSGHNTVSWYQQALGQGPQFIFQYYREEENGRGNFPPRFSGLQFPNYSSELNVNALELDDSALYLCASSLGSLSGANVLTFGAGSRLTVL.

This clonotype has only one observation. CDR3 protein: CASSTVNEQFF. The CDR3, as DNA: TGTGCCAGCAGTACGGTCAATGAGCAGTTCTTC. The rearrangement joins TRBV25-1 to TRBJ2-1; D remains ambiguous. With 5 bases removed from V and 6 bases from J, the gap between germline ends came to 5 bases. This CDR3 is built from 11 residues. Germline loops: CDR1 MGHDK, CDR2 SYGVNS.

This clonotype appeared many times. This sequence joins TRBV7-9 and TRBJ2-1, with TRBD2 matching over 9 bases. CDR1 is SEHNR, CDR2 FQNEAQ, per germline (reference sequence). The CDR3 extends over 16 amino acids. The junction had 8 bases not matched to a gene; V was cut back by 2 bases and J by 6 bases. This chain's CDR3 is CASSLTSGPHANEQFF. CDR3 DNA: TGTGCCAGCAGCTTAACTAGCGGGCCCCATGCCAATGAGCAGTTCTTC. Variable domain in full (rest from reference TRBV7-9 and TRBJ2-1): DTGVSQNPRHKITKRGQNVTFRCDPISEHNRLYWYRQTLGQGPEFLTYFQNEAQLEKSRLLSDRFSAERPKGSFSTLEIQRTEQGDSAMYLCASSLTSGPHANEQFFGPGTRLTVL.

The genes are TRBV5-5 and TRBJ2-3; D remains unclear. The CDR3 is made up of 15 amino acids. V gave up 0 bases and J gave up 5 bases, with 13 bases separating them. Germline assignment: CDR1 SGHKS and CDR2 YYEKEE (reference sequence). CDR3 in amino acids: CASSLAMGGIDTQYF. In DNA form, the CDR3 reads TGTGCCAGCAGCTTGGCGATGGGTGGGATAGATACGCAGTATTTT.